The following is a T cell receptor beta chain sequence with its context. Generated by immunoSEQ multiplex PCR, the TCRdb table keeps only in-frame clones and is missing some. The sample consists of about 12,000 clones, roughly 65% of them appearing once. Germline loops: CDR1 MNHEY, CDR2 SMNVEV (reference sequence). The CDR3 consists of 13 residues. V was clipped by 6 bases and J by 2 bases, with 10 bases between them. These data are taken from a study of sequential checkpoint blockade in melanoma. Treatment indicated: randomized to nivolumab then ipilimumab (arm A) or the reverse (arm B). Sorted cells were live CD3+CD8+, lacking CD19 and CD56, from PBMCs.

The sample consisted of CD8+ T cells sorted from blood (inferred from file names), taken from a patient given nivolumab and ipilimumab in sequence. This chain uses TRBV27 with TRBJ1-2; no clear D gene. This TCR was recovered from a human donor with melanoma. This chain's CDR3 is CASSFRENYGYTF. The CDR3 nucleotides are TGTGCCAGCAGCTTTAGGGAGAACTATGGCTACACCTTC.